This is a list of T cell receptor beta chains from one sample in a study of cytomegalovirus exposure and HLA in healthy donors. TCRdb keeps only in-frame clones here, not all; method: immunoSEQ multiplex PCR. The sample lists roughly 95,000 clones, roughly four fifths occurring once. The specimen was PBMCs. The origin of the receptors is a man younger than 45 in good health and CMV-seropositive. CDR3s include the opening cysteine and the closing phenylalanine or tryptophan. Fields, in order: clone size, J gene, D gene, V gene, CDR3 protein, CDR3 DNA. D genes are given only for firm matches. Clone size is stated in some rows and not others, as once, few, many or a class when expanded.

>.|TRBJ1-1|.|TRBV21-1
CASSKWGYLNTEAFF
TGTGCCAGCAGCAAATGGGGCTACTTGAACACTGAAGCTTTCTTT
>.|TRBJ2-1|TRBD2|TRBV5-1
CASSPGLAGPNEQFF
TGCGCCAGCAGCCCCGGACTAGCGGGACCCAATGAGCAGTTCTTC
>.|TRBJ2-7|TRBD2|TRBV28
CASSLSVQREGNSAYEQYF
TGTGCCAGCAGTTTATCGGTTCAGCGGGAGGGAAATTCCGCCTACGAGCAGTACTTC
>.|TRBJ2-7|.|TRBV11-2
CASTADTVGLYEQYF
TGTGCCAGCACCGCCGACACAGTCGGACTCTACGAGCAGTACTTC
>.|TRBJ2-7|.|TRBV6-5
CASSSGTYEQYF
TGTGCCAGCAGTTCCGGGACCTACGAGCAGTACTTC
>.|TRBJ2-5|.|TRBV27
CASSSDIWTEPYF
TGTGCCAGCAGTTCAGATATATGGACTGAGCCCTACTTC
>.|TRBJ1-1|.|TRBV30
CAWNRVMNTEAFF
TGTGCCTGGAACAGGGTCATGAACACTGAAGCTTTCTTT
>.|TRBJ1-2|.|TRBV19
CASSIVLNYGYTF
TGTGCCAGTAGTATCGTCCTTAACTATGGCTACACCTTC
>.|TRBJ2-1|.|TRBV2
CASSEEVAVNEQFF
TGTGCCAGCAGTGAGGAGGTGGCAGTCAATGAGCAGTTCTTC
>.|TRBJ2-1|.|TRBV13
CASSLELYNEQFF
TGTGCCAGCAGCTTAGAACTGTACAATGAGCAGTTCTTC
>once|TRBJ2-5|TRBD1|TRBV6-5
CASSFTGGGETQYF
TGTGCCAGCAGTTTCACAGGGGGCGGAGAGACCCAGTACTTC
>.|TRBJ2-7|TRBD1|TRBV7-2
CASSPQTGGSYEQYF
TGTGCCAGCAGCCCCCAAACAGGGGGTAGCTACGAGCAGTACTTC
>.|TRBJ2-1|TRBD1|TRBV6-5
CASSTDRGPLNEQFF
TGTGCCAGCAGTACCGACAGGGGCCCACTCAATGAGCAGTTCTTC
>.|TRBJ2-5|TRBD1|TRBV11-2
CASSLGDRVRETQYF
TGTGCCAGCAGCTTAGGAGACAGGGTCCGGGAGACCCAGTACTTC
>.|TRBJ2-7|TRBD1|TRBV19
CASSIADRGNYEQYF
TGTGCCAGTAGTATAGCGGACAGGGGGAACTACGAGCAGTACTTC
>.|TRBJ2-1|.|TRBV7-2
CASSYGGYNEQFF
TGTGCCAGCAGCTACGGGGGATACAATGAGCAGTTCTTC
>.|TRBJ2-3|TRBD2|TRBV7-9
CSSSFPTSGRGDTQYF
TGTTCCAGCAGCTTCCCGACTAGCGGGAGAGGAGATACGCAGTATTTT
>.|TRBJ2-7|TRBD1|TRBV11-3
CASSPTGSYEQYF
TGTGCCAGCAGCCCGACAGGGTCCTACGAGCAGTACTTC